These 28 T cell receptor beta chains share one sample of origin, sequenced in a study of radiotherapy plus CTLA-4 blockade in lung cancer (dated by TCRdb to 2016 to 2019). The library was produced with the immunoSEQ multiplex PCR assay. This immuneACCESS table, as held by TCRdb, lists in-frame sequences with V and J called but not all clones. Of the missing ones, under half trace to an unresolved V gene in checked studies; the others have no known cause. The sample yields around 59,000 clones; 77% were counted once. Approximately 4.3% of the sample belongs to the ten largest clones. Material: peripheral blood, obtained from a patient treated with radiotherapy plus ipilimumab. The receptors were gathered from a human donor with non-small cell lung cancer who had a partial response to radiotherapy plus ipilimumab.

This clone was seen a few times. CDR3 residues: CASSLRARDQDTQYF. CDR3 nucleotides: TGTGCCAGCAGCTTACGTGCCAGGGATCAAGATACGCAGTATTTT. The chain employs TRBV7-2 and TRBJ2-3; D perhaps matches TRBD1 (5 bases). Germline-derived CDR1 and CDR2 are SGHTA and FQGNSA. Between the trimmed V and J ends, which lost 2 bases and 5 bases, there was a span of 14 bases. The CDR3 consists of 15 residues. Complete variable domain (other parts from reference TRBV7-2 and TRBJ2-3): GAGVSQSPSNKVTEKGKDVELRCDPISGHTALYWYRQSLGQGLEFLIYFQGNSAPDKSGLPSDRFSAERTGGSVSTLTIQRTQQEDSAVYLCASSLRARDQDTQYFGPGTRLTVL.

This clone has just a few counts. The gene calls are TRBV5-1 and TRBJ1-2; D might be TRBD1 (5 bases). Germline lookup yields CDR1 SGHRS and CDR2 YFSETQ. The CDR3 loop spans 15 amino acids. The ends were cut back, 4 bases at V and 4 bases at J, with 17 bases in the middle. The CDR3 bases are TGCGCCAGCAGCCCGGAAGCAGGGCGGATCTATGGCTACACCTTC. As protein: CASSPEAGRIYGYTF.

The rearrangement uses TRBV5-1 and TRBJ1-1; D unclear. This CDR3 has 17 residues. Germline loops: CDR1 SGHRS, CDR2 YFSETQ. Trimming cost V 4 bases and J 0 bases, with 19 bases left between them. The CDR3 here is CASSLYFTPALNTEAFF. In nucleotides, the CDR3 is TGCGCCAGCAGCCTATACTTTACACCAGCGTTGAACACTGAAGCTTTCTTT.

This clone was seen only a few times. The chain carries TRBV6-5 and TRBJ2-7; D perhaps matches TRBD2 (6 bases). The germline CDR1 and CDR2 sequences are MNHEY and SVGAGI. The CDR3 length is 13 residues. V gave up 7 bases and J gave up 3 bases, with 13 bases separating them. CDR3 nucleotides: TGTGCCAGCAACGGACCGGGGGTCTACGAGCAGTACTTC. It encodes CASNGPGVYEQYF.

V usage is TRBV5-4 and J usage is TRBJ2-1, with 12 nucleotides matching TRBD2. The J segment lost 6 bases and the V segment lost 5 bases, leaving 9 bases of the junction unmatched. This CDR3 comprises 16 residues. Per the germline V gene, CDR1 is SGHNT and CDR2 is YYREEE (reference sequence). The CDR3 coding sequence is TGTGCCAGCAGATCCCGGACTAGCGGGGCGACCAATGAGCAGTTCTTC. This translates into CASRSRTSGATNEQFF. The complete variable domain, with remaining parts taken from reference TRBV5-4 and TRBJ2-1, reads ETGVTQSPTHLIKTRGQQVTLRCSSQSGHNTVSWYQQALGQGPQFIFQYYREEENGRGNFPPRFSGLQFPNYSSELNVNALELDDSALYLCASRSRTSGATNEQFFGPGTRLTVL.

V gene TRBV27 combines with J gene TRBJ1-4; 8 bases fit TRBD1. The trim removed 7 bases at V and 2 bases at J, leaving 3 bases unmatched. This CDR3 is built from 14 residues. Germline values: CDR1 MNHEY, CDR2 SMNVEV (reference sequence). The CDR3 DNA is TGTGCCAGCAACCACAGGGGGACTAATGAAAAACTGTTTTTT. The encoded protein is CASNHRGTNEKLFF.

V gene TRBV27 combines with J gene TRBJ2-1; maybe TRBD2 (5 bases). The CDR3 runs to 12 residues. Trimming left V 9 bases short and J 10 bases short, with 16 bases between. Germline CDR1 and CDR2: MNHEY and SMNVEV (reference sequence). CDR3 protein: CASFASSVEQFF. CDR3 coding DNA: TGTGCCAGTTTTGCTAGCTCCGTGGAGCAGTTCTTC.

This chain connects TRBV19 to TRBJ1-4; D possibly corresponds to TRBD1 (6 bases). Germline values: CDR1 LNHDA, CDR2 SQIVND (reference sequence). The V end was cut by 10 bases, the J end by 5 bases, with 14 bases between. The CDR3 runs to 13 residues. CDR3 loop: CATQGRENEKLFF. The CDR3 nucleotides read TGTGCCACCCAGGGGCGGGAGAATGAAAAACTGTTTTTT.

The CDR3 protein is CSVVGSGSTDTQYF. The DNA for the CDR3 is TGCAGCGTTGTCGGTAGCGGGAGCACAGATACGCAGTATTTT. The genes are TRBV29-1 and TRBJ2-3; 7 bases line up with TRBD2. Germline lookup yields CDR1 SQVTM and CDR2 ANQGSEA. V lost 4 bases to trimming and J lost 0 bases; unmatched junction nucleotides: 4. The CDR3 runs 14 residues.

This chain links TRBV11-3 with TRBJ2-2; 7 positions match TRBD1. This CDR3 region has 15 residues. Trimming at V came to 3 bases and at J to 6 bases, leaving 7 bases not matched to a gene. Germline V gene sequence: CDR1 SGHNT, CDR2 YENEEA. The CDR3 DNA is TGTGCCAGCAGCTTCGAGGGGGCGAAGGCCGGGGAGCTGTTTTTT. This sequence encodes CASSFEGAKAGELFF.

The CDR3 spells CASSLEAGGDTQYF. The CDR3 coding sequence is TGTGCCAGCAGCCTCGAGGCGGGGGGAGATACGCAGTATTTT. The J gene is TRBJ2-3, the V gene TRBV7-6, with 8 bases identical to TRBD2. The CDR3 loop spans 14 amino acids. Losses at the gene ends were 5 bases for V and 5 bases for J; bases not matched to a gene: 6. Germline values: CDR1 SGHVS, CDR2 FNYEAQ.

The J gene is TRBJ2-3, the V gene TRBV19, with 9 nucleotides matching TRBD2. Germline assignment: CDR1 LNHDA and CDR2 SQIVND (reference sequence). The CDR3 is 15 amino acids. V shed 10 bases and J 0 bases; nucleotides not matched to a gene: 8. CDR3 nucleotides: TGTGCCACCAACGCGCTAGCGGGAAGCACAGATACGCAGTATTTT. It encodes CATNALAGSTDTQYF.

CDR3 nucleotide sequence: TGTGCCAGCAGTTCGGGGGGTTCCTACGAGCAGTACTTC. Translation gives CASSSGGSYEQYF. The chain uses TRBV28 and TRBJ2-7, with 7 bases matching TRBD2. Germline CDR1 reads MDHEN; CDR2 reads SYDVKM. V was clipped by 4 bases and J by 1 base; unmatched bases: 1. The CDR3 is 13 residues long.

This chain connects TRBV5-1 to TRBJ2-3; a weak D match, TRBD2 (7 bases). V lost 0 bases and J lost 3, with 11 bases in between. CDR3 length: 15 residues. Germline loops: CDR1 SGHRS, CDR2 YFSETQ. This CDR3 is CASSLGGGQTDTQYF. DNA of the CDR3: TGCGCCAGCAGCTTGGGCGGGGGCCAAACAGATACGCAGTATTTT.

This clone was seen a handful of times. The rearrangement uses TRBV29-1 and TRBJ2-7, with D uncertain. The germline V gene encodes CDR1 SQVTM and CDR2 ANQGSEA. The CDR3 runs to 14 residues. The V gene lost 4 bases and the J gene lost 0 bases, with 13 bases spanning the gap. The CDR3 nucleotides read TGCAGCGTTGTATCCGGTCAAGACTCCTACGAGCAGTACTTC. This translates into CSVVSGQDSYEQYF.

The J gene is TRBJ2-7, the V gene TRBV4-1, with D hard to call. Germline V gene lookup returns CDR1 MGHRA and CDR2 YSYEKL. The CDR3 extends over 15 amino acids. Trimming shortened V by 0 bases and J by 1 base, and 10 bases separated the two germline ends. The CDR3 DNA reads TGCGCCAGCAGCCAAGATGAGGAACCGTCCTACGAGCAGTACTTC. As protein: CASSQDEEPSYEQYF.

The rearrangement uses TRBV9 and TRBJ1-6; tentatively, D is TRBD1 (6 bases). In germline, CDR1 is SGDLS, CDR2 YYNGEE. The CDR3 consists of 15 residues. V shed 0 bases and J shed 10 bases, with 14 bases lying between them. The CDR3 nucleotides are TGTGCCAGCAGCGTAGAGGGGGACCTGGACTCACCCCTCCACTTT. This gives the protein CASSVEGDLDSPLHF. The full variable domain, rest sourced from reference TRBV9 and TRBJ1-6, is DSGVTQTPKHLITATGQRVTLRCSPRSGDLSVYWYQQSLDQGLQFLIQYYNGEERAKGNILERFSAQQFPDLHSELNLSSLELGDSALYFCASSVEGDLDSPLHFGNGTRLTVT.

The chain has TRBV25-1 and TRBJ1-2; D possibly corresponds to TRBD1 (6 bases). V gave up 4 bases and J gave up 1 base, with 16 bases separating them. Germline V gives CDR1 MGHDK, CDR2 SYGVNS. The CDR3 runs 16 residues. The CDR3 coding sequence is TGTGCCAGCAGTGGCCAACAGGGCCCCAGTAACTATGGCTACACCTTC. Translating gives CASSGQQGPSNYGYTF.

This clone was found once. The gene calls are TRBV6-5 and TRBJ2-7, with 11 nucleotides matching TRBD2. In germline, CDR1 is MNHEY, CDR2 SVGAGI. CDR3 length equals 13 residues. Germline trimming cut 9 bases from V and 4 bases from J; bases unmatched to any gene: 5. Here the CDR3 reads CARPGLAVYEQYF. The CDR3 DNA follows: TGTGCCAGACCGGGACTAGCGGTGTACGAGCAGTACTTC.

This clone was detected ten times or more. The genes are TRBV7-9 and TRBJ1-1, with D maybe TRBD1 (5 bases). V gave up 5 bases and J gave up 8 bases, with 12 bases separating them. There are 12 residues in the CDR3. Germline assignment: CDR1 SEHNR and CDR2 FQNEAQ (reference sequence). CDR3 DNA sequence: TGTGCCAGCAGCCCGACGACAGCCGAAGCTTTCTTT. Protein: CASSPTTAEAFF.

The chain is built from TRBV11-1 and TRBJ2-1, with D possibly TRBD2 on 7 matching bases. Germline loops: CDR1 SGHAT, CDR2 FQDESV (reference sequence). The CDR3 runs 13 residues. With 5 bases removed from V and 9 bases from J, the gap between germline ends came to 14 bases. CDR3 protein: CASSLPGGFEQFF. As DNA, the CDR3 is TGTGCCAGCAGCCTCCCGGGGGGCTTTGAGCAGTTCTTC.

V is TRBV5-4 and J is TRBJ2-3, with D tentatively TRBD1 (5 bases). This CDR3 region has 19 residues. Germline V lookup: CDR1 SGHNT, CDR2 YYREEE (reference sequence). V lost 0 bases and J 3 bases, leaving 23 bases between the germline ends. The CDR3 here is CASSLAAVVQGIRTDTQYF. Written as DNA, the CDR3 is TGTGCCAGCAGCTTGGCGGCGGTCGTGCAGGGTATTAGGACAGATACGCAGTATTTT.

In its sample, this clone was seen once. The junction departs from the called germline gene at one end, perhaps through a read error. Different DNA sequences within this sample yield the same CDR3. The V gene is TRBV11-2, the J gene TRBJ1-6; 9 bases agree with TRBD1. This CDR3 is built from 15 residues. The germline gives CDR1 SGHAT, CDR2 FQNNGV. In DNA form, the CDR3 reads TGCGCCAGCAGCGATGGGGACAGGGCTAATTCACCCCTCCACTTT. Its translation is CASSDGDRANSPLHF. Complete variable domain (other parts from reference TRBV11-2 and TRBJ1-6): EAGVAQSPRYKIIEKRQSVAFWCNPISGHATLYWYQQILGQGPKLLIQFQNNGVVDDSQLPKDRFSAERLKGVDSTLKIQPAKLEDSAVYLCASSDGDRANSPLHFGNGTRLTVT.

This rearrangement joins TRBV19 to TRBJ2-4; weak D call: TRBD2 (7 bases). The V gene's germline CDR1 is LNHDA and CDR2 SQIVND (reference sequence). V shed 3 bases and J shed 7 bases, with 13 bases lying between them. The CDR3 sequence is 14 residues long. The CDR3: CASSMEGGGNIQYF. The CDR3 region has the DNA TGTGCCAGTAGTATGGAAGGGGGAGGGAACATTCAGTACTTC.

This clone turned up a few times. The rearrangement links TRBV19 to TRBJ1-2, with D maybe TRBD1 (5 bases). V dropped 7 bases and J dropped 8 bases, with 14 bases sitting between them. The CDR3 length is 12 residues. The germline CDR1 and CDR2 sequences are LNHDA and SQIVND (reference sequence). The CDR3 is CASTGLLEGYTF. CDR3 bases: TGTGCCAGTACGGGACTCTTAGAGGGCTACACCTTC.

This clone was picked up a small number of times. The genes are TRBV5-8 and TRBJ1-5; D not certain. Trimming took 7 bases from V and 3 from J, leaving 8 bases between them. The CDR3 spans 12 residues. The V gene's germline CDR1 is SGHTS and CDR2 YDEGEE. CDR3 nucleotide sequence: TGTGCCAGCTCCAGAATCAATCAGCCCCAGCATTTT. Residues: CASSRINQPQHF.

The chain carries TRBV10-3 and TRBJ2-7, with 12 bases fitting TRBD2. From germline, CDR1 is ENHRY and CDR2 SYGVKD. CDR3 length: 18 amino acids. The ends lost 3 bases at V and 0 bases at J; junction bases unmatched: 9. CDR3 in amino acids: CAISDVLGLAGTSYEQYF. In DNA form, the CDR3 reads TGTGCCATCAGTGACGTTCTAGGACTAGCGGGAACCTCCTACGAGCAGTACTTC.

J is TRBJ1-6 and V is TRBV5-1; TRBD1 matches at 9 bases. The CDR3 loop spans 15 amino acids. CDR1 is SGHRS, CDR2 YFSETQ, per germline. After removal of 3 bases from V and 7 bases from J, the junction contained 5 bases not matched to a gene. This CDR3 reads CASSSGQGTNSPLHF. The DNA for the CDR3 is TGCGCCAGCAGCTCGGGACAGGGAACAAATTCACCCCTCCACTTT. The full variable domain, rest sourced from reference TRBV5-1 and TRBJ1-6, is KAGVTQTPRYLIKTRGQQVTLSCSPISGHRSVSWYQQTPGQGLQFLFEYFSETQRNKGNFPGRFSGRQFSNSRSEMNVSTLELGDSALYLCASSSGQGTNSPLHFGNGTRLTVT.